The rows below give T cell receptor beta chains drawn from one sample of a study of shared clonotypes between healthy human individuals. TCRdb's copy holds only in-frame clones and misses some; the assay was immunoSEQ multiplex PCR. The table includes roughly 2.2 million clones, 85% to 95% detected once. Material: naive CD4+ T cells from PBMCs. The source of these receptors is a young man in good health. Some clones in this sample may be carry-over from other donors' samples. Both conserved end residues are part of each CDR3.

TRBV15	TRBJ2-5	CATAAGPQETQYF
TRBV2	TRBJ2-1	CASSPGLTYNEQFF
TRBV11-3	TRBJ2-1	CASSHFDKRESRIGGNEQFF
TRBV5-1	TRBJ2-1	CASSPGLAAYNEQFF
TRBV6-5	TRBJ2-5	CASSYSHGETQYF
TRBV6-6	TRBJ1-4	CASSYTEGVVGLFF
TRBV10-3	TRBJ2-2	CAISGWRTSGTGELFF
TRBV6-5	TRBJ2-1	CASSLSGRGNEQFF
TRBV15	TRBJ1-4	CATRGQGAGEKLFF
TRBV7-9	TRBJ2-3	CASTRLREGADTQYF
TRBV7-9	TRBJ2-2	CASSLGWTGELFF
TRBV15	TRBJ2-1	CATSSRAGGNYNEQFF
TRBV7-2	TRBJ1-1	CASSQDRGGTEAFF
TRBV7-9	TRBJ2-5	CASSTGTSRVQETQYF
TRBV29-1	TRBJ2-1	CSGIGVGISEQFF
TRBV5-1	TRBJ1-2	CASSSEGVQGDYGYTF
TRBV29-1	TRBJ1-3	CSVAGQGGNTIYF
TRBV10-1	TRBJ2-1	CASGPLAPPPFF
TRBV5-6	TRBJ2-5	CASSSTGAETQYF
TRBV5-1	TRBJ2-7	CASSSLLTSGTVEQYF
TRBV4-2	TRBJ2-7	CASSLRGGKTTYEQYF
TRBV30	TRBJ2-1	CAWIPPGLAGGPRGLREQFF
TRBV19	TRBJ2-2	CASSIGVRELFF
TRBV27	TRBJ2-7	CASSFTAGGTYEQYF
TRBV5-1	TRBJ2-5	CASSPGPTGETQYF
TRBV6-4	TRBJ1-2	CASSPQGPPGVYGYTF
TRBV4-1	TRBJ2-1	CASSQAGLADGNEQFF
TRBV7-9	TRBJ2-1	CASSFLGYEQFF
TRBV27	TRBJ2-7	CASSNSGTHPYEQYF
TRBV20-1	TRBJ1-1	CSATRARAFF
TRBV27	TRBJ1-4	CASSGASATNEKLFF
TRBV4-2	TRBJ2-2	CASSRGTGGETGELFF
TRBV7-2	TRBJ2-1	CASRGRPTYNEQFF
TRBV7-9	TRBJ2-1	CASSLRREGQGEQFF
TRBV7-8	TRBJ2-3	CASSLFRTPDTQYF
TRBV6-6	TRBJ2-1	CASTSVIAGGNEQFF
TRBV28	TRBJ2-1	CASSLGLAVYNEQFF
TRBV7-2	TRBJ1-2	CASSLIIRTDGYTF
TRBV21-1	TRBJ2-3	CASSKVAGPEDTQYF
TRBV21-1	TRBJ2-7	CASSKEGGGPFRSLEQYF
TRBV18	TRBJ2-7	CASSPPNGEEQYF
TRBV5-4	TRBJ2-7	CASSPDVSRGEQYF
TRBV18	TRBJ1-5	CASSPGGGNQPQHF
TRBV5-1	TRBJ2-6	CASSLQPNSGANVLTF
TRBV30	TRBJ1-6	CAWSVTGGNSPLHF
TRBV13	TRBJ1-2	CASSQGYGYTF
TRBV6-5	TRBJ1-2	CASMRDLNHYGYTF
TRBV5-1	TRBJ2-3	CASAAGRGSTDTQYF
TRBV19	TRBJ2-2	CASTISAGELFF
TRBV5-1	TRBJ2-5	CASSFLRGGRETQYF
TRBV20-1	TRBJ2-3	CSARDQQRQYF
TRBV5-1	TRBJ1-5	CASSLEPNQPQHF
TRBV5-1	TRBJ2-1	CASSAGQGNYNEQFF
TRBV18	TRBJ2-1	CASSHGRINEQFF
TRBV12-5	TRBJ1-1	CASAARQTEAFF
TRBV5-1	TRBJ2-5	CASSDPTGGWETQYF
TRBV5-6	TRBJ2-5	CASSWGETPRREQYF
TRBV5-1	TRBJ2-7	CASSLSSGGSYEQYF